Each of the 13 T cell receptor beta chains below was sequenced from the same sample in a study of response to subunit inactivated influenza vaccine. In TCRdb, the RT-PCR reads were re-called with MiXCR into one record per CDR3 protein. This table holds 500,000 to 550,000 distinct CDR3 sequences, under 30% found once. This sample also appeared in a second study, on T cells expressing NK-cell markers. From that second work: UMI-tagged 5'RACE template switching yielded the TCR beta cDNA.

The source was CD4+ T cells sorted from PBMCs, collected about 11 days after vaccination. The receptors here all came from a man aged 50-59 years who received an inactivated influenza vaccine.

This sequence joins TRBV30 and TRBJ2-1; D call uncertain. Trimming took off 6 bases at V and 0 bases at J, with 9 bases between the two ends. Per the germline V gene, CDR1 is GTSNPN and CDR2 is SVGIG (reference sequence). CDR3 length: 13 amino acids. CDR3 nucleotide sequence: TGTGCCTGCCGCGACAACTCCTACAATGAGCAGTTCTTC. Its protein product is CACRDNSYNEQFF.

This clonotype was seen more than once but under ten times. This chain joins TRBV20-1 and TRBJ2-7, with 9 bases lining up with TRBD1. CDR1 DFQATT and CDR2 SNEGSKA come from the germline V gene (reference sequence). V lost 6 bases, J lost 2 bases, and 5 bases stayed unmatched. CDR3 length: 13 residues. CDR3 DNA sequence: TGCAGTGCAACGGGACAGGGACCCTACGAGCAGTACTTC. Its protein product is CSATGQGPYEQYF.

Only a few counts were recorded for this clonotype. The chain uses TRBV6-2 or TRBV6-3 and TRBJ2-3; 7 bases line up with TRBD1. V trimming: 7 bases; J trimming: 4 bases; junction bases outside the gene matches: 8. The CDR3 consists of 14 residues. Per the germline V gene, CDR1 is MNHEY and CDR2 is SVGEGT. The CDR3 spells CASISPTGADTQYF. The CDR3 region has the DNA TGTGCCAGCATTTCCCCAACAGGGGCAGATACGCAGTATTTT.

The CDR3 DNA is TGCAGTGCTAGAGATCTAGCGGATGCGTACAGCTCCTACAATGAGCAGTTCTTC. It yields the protein CSARDLADAYSSYNEQFF. The rearrangement joins TRBV20-1 to TRBJ2-1; TRBD2 matches 7 bases. Germline CDR1 reads DFQATT; CDR2 reads SNEGSKA (reference sequence). Trimming at V came to 0 bases and at J to 0 bases, leaving 11 bases not matched to a gene. CDR3 size: 18 residues.

V and J are TRBV7-2 and TRBJ1-6; D uncertain. CDR3 length equals 15 residues. From germline, CDR1 is SGHTA and CDR2 FQGNSA. V was pared by 1 base and J by 9 bases, with 13 bases between. CDR3 nucleotide sequence: TGTGCCAGCAGCTTAGATCGAGGGATAGGTTCACCCCTCCACTTT. Translation: CASSLDRGIGSPLHF.

The rearrangement links TRBV19 to TRBJ2-1; 8 bases are shared with TRBD2. V lost 3 bases, J lost 3 bases, and 4 bases stayed unmatched. This CDR3 has 15 residues. Germline V CDR1 and CDR2: LNHDA, SQIVND (reference sequence). The chain's CDR3 is CASSMGAGGYNEQFF. CDR3 nucleotide sequence: TGTGCCAGTAGTATGGGCGCGGGAGGCTACAATGAGCAGTTCTTC.

This clonotype was counted a few times. The rearrangement links TRBV28 to TRBJ2-5; 7 bases line up with TRBD1. V lost 5 bases and J lost 4; bases outside the gene matches: 10. There are 15 residues in the CDR3. Germline assignment: CDR1 MDHEN and CDR2 SYDVKM. The chain's CDR3 is CASSPTRGGIETQYF. DNA of the CDR3: TGTGCCAGCAGTCCCACCCGAGGGGGCATAGAGACCCAGTACTTC.

This clonotype was observed a few times. The V and J genes are TRBV29-1 and TRBJ2-1; D unclear. V was pared by 4 bases and J by 6 bases, with 1 base between. Germline V CDR1 and CDR2: SQVTM, ANQGSEA. The CDR3 sequence is 9 residues long. The CDR3 DNA reads as TGCAGCGTTGCCAATGAGCAGTTCTTC. Encoded protein: CSVANEQFF.

The chain carries TRBV29-1 and TRBJ1-1; no definite D call. CDR1 and CDR2 (germline): SQVTM, ANQGSEA. The CDR3 has 13 residues. V was trimmed by 4 bases and J by 1 base, leaving 10 bases between them. This CDR3 reads CSVASGTNTEAFF. The CDR3 bases are TGCAGCGTTGCTTCAGGAACGAACACTGAAGCTTTCTTT.

This clonotype was seen more than once but under ten times. CDR3 nucleotide sequence: TGTGCCAGCTGTCTCGGACTGGGGGACATTCAGTACTTC. It specifies CASCLGLGDIQYF. The chain joins TRBV12-3 or TRBV12-4 to TRBJ2-4; D could derive from TRBD1 or TRBD2 (5 bases each). This CDR3 has 13 residues. The V end lost 8 bases, the J end lost 8 bases, and 16 bases lay between the germline ends.

This clonotype was detected only a few times. The V and J genes are TRBV4-3 and TRBJ2-6; no definite D call. Trimming left V 5 bases short and J 2 bases short, with 10 bases between. The CDR3 is made up of 15 amino acids. The germline V gene encodes CDR1 LGHNA and CDR2 YSLEER. CDR3 in amino acids: CASSTIPAGANVLTF. CDR3 nucleotide sequence: TGCGCCAGCAGCACAATCCCGGCTGGGGCCAACGTCCTGACTTTC.

This clonotype turned up a few times. The chain carries TRBV3-1 and TRBJ2-5; D ambiguous. CDR3 size: 13 residues. Trimming cost V 0 bases and J 1 base, with 3 bases left between them. Germline-derived CDR1 and CDR2 are LGHDT and YNNKEL (reference sequence). Written as DNA, the CDR3 is TGTGCCAGCAGCCAAGATACCCAAGAGACCCAGTACTTC. Its translation is CASSQDTQETQYF.

CDR3 sequence (DNA): TGTGCCAGCAGTGGCGACCGATTCGACGCGAACACCGGGGAGCTGTTTTTT. This translates into CASSGDRFDANTGELFF. The chain carries TRBV12-3 or TRBV12-4 and TRBJ2-2, with unresolved D. V lost 5 bases and J 0 bases, leaving 16 bases between the germline ends. CDR3 size: 17 residues.